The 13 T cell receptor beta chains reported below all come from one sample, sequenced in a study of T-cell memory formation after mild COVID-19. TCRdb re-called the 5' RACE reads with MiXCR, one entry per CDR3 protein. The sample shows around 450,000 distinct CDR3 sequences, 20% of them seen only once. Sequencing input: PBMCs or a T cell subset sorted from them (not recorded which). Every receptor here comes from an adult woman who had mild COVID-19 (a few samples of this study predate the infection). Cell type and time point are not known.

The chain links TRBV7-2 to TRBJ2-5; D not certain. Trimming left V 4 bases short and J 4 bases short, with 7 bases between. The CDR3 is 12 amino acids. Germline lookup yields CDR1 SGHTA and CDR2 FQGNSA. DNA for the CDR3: TGTGCCAGCAGCTCCTTAAGAGAGACCCAGTACTTC. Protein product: CASSSLRETQYF.

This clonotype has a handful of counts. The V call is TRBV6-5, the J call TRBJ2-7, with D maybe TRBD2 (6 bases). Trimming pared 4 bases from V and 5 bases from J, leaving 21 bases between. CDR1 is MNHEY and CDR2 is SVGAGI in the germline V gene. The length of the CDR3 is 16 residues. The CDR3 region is CASSFGIAGGNHEQYF. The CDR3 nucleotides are TGTGCCAGCAGTTTCGGAATCGCTGGCGGGAACCACGAGCAGTACTTC.

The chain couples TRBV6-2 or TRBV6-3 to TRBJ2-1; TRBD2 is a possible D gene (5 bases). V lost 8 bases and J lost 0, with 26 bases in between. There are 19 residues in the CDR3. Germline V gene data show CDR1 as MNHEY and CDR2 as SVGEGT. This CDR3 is CASQGESGAPAISYNEQFF. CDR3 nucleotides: TGTGCCAGCCAAGGAGAGAGCGGTGCCCCCGCCATCTCCTACAATGAGCAGTTCTTC.

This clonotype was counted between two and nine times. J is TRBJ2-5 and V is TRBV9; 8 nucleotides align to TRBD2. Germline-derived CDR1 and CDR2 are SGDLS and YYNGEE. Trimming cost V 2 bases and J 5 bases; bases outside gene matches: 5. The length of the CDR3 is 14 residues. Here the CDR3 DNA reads TGTGCCAGCAGCGTTAGCGGGGCCGCCGAGACCCAGTACTTC. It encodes CASSVSGAAETQYF.

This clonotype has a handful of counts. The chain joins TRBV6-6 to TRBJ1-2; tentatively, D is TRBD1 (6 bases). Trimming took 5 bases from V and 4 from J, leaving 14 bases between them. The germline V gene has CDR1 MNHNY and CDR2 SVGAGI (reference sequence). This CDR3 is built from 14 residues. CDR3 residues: CASSDDGTIYGYTF. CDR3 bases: TGTGCCAGCAGTGATGACGGGACAATCTATGGCTACACCTTC.

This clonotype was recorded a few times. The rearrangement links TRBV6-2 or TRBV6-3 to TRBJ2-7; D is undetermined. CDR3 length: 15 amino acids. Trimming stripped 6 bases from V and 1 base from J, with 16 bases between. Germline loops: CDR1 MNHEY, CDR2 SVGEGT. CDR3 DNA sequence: TGTGCCAGCAGGGATGCCTCGCTTATATCCTACGAGCAGTACTTC. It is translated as CASRDASLISYEQYF.

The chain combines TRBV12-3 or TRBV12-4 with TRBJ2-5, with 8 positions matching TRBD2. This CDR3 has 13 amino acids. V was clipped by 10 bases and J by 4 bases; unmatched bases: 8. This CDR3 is CATWPGGGETQYF. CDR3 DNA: TGTGCCACCTGGCCCGGGGGGGGAGAGACCCAGTACTTC.

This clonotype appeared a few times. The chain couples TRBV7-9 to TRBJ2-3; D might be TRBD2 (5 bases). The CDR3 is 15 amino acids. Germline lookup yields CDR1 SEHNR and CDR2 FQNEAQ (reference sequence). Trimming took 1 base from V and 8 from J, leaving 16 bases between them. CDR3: CASSLGPSPHGTQYF. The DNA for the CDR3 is TGTGCCAGCAGCTTAGGCCCTAGCCCGCACGGTACGCAGTATTTT. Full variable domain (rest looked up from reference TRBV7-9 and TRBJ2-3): DTGVSQNPRHKITKRGQNVTFRCDPISEHNRLYWYRQTLGQGPEFLTYFQNEAQLEKSRLLSDRFSAERPKGSFSTLEIQRTEQGDSAMYLCASSLGPSPHGTQYFGPGTRLTVL.

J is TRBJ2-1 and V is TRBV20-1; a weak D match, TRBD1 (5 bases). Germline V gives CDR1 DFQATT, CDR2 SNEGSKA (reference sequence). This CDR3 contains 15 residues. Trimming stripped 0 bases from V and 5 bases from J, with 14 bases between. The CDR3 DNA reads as TGCAGTGCTAGAGAAGAGAGATTAGGGGACAATGAGCAGTTCTTC. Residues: CSAREERLGDNEQFF.

The CDR3 region is CASSPQGQGAGYTF. For the CDR3, the DNA is TGCGCCAGCAGCCCTCAGGGACAGGGGGCTGGCTACACCTTC. The chain recombines TRBV5-1 with TRBJ1-2; TRBD1 matches at 12 bases. The germline V gene encodes CDR1 SGHRS and CDR2 YFSETQ. Trimming cost V 4 bases and J 7 bases; bases outside gene matches: 5. The CDR3 has 14 residues. The whole variable domain, remainder taken from reference TRBV5-1 and TRBJ1-2, is KAGVTQTPRYLIKTRGQQVTLSCSPISGHRSVSWYQQTPGQGLQFLFEYFSETQRNKGNFPGRFSGRQFSNSRSEMNVSTLELGDSALYLCASSPQGQGAGYTFGSGTRLTVV.

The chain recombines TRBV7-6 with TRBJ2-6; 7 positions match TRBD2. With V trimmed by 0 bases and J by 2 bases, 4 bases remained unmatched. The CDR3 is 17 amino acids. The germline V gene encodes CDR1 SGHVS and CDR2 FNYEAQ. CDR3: CASSLAGGRAGANVLTF. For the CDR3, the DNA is TGTGCCAGCAGCTTAGCCGGAGGGAGGGCTGGGGCCAACGTCCTGACTTTC.

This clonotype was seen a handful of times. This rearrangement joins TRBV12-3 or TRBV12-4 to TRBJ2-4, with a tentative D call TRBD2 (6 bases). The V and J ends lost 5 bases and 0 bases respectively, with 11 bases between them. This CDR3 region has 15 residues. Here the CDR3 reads CASSGMGLAKNIQYF. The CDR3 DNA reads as TGTGCCAGCAGTGGGATGGGACTAGCCAAAAACATTCAGTACTTC.

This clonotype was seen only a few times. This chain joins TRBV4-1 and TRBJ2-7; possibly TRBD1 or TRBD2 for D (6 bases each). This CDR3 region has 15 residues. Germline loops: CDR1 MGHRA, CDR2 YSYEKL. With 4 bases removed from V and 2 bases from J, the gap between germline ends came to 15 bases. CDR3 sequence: CASSPGEGQTYEQYF. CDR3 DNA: TGCGCCAGCAGCCCGGGGGAAGGACAGACCTACGAGCAGTACTTC.